A single sample gave rise to the 31 T cell receptor beta chains below, sequenced in a study of T cells after yellow fever vaccination. TCRdb analysed the 5' RACE reads with MiXCR anew, one entry per CDR3 protein. The sample lists fewer than 450,000 distinct CDR3 sequences; approximately 8% were seen once. The sample in question was PBMCs, obtained 45 days after the first yellow fever vaccination. These receptors originate from a man younger than 35 who received the YFV17D yellow fever vaccine.

The J gene is TRBJ2-7, the V gene TRBV5-1; no reliable D call. The germline gives CDR1 SGHRS, CDR2 YFSETQ. Trimming stripped 0 bases from V and 0 bases from J, with 10 bases between. The CDR3 sequence is 15 residues long. The CDR3 region is CASSLAAGVSYEQYV. CDR3 nucleotides: TGCGCCAGCAGCTTGGCCGCCGGCGTCTCCTACGAGCAGTACGTC.

This clonotype was observed many times. This chain links TRBV6-1 with TRBJ2-7; the match to TRBD1 covers 9 bases. J lost 3 bases, V lost 6 bases, and 9 bases had no gene match. Germline CDR1 and CDR2: MNHNS and SASEGT. CDR3 length: 15 amino acids. CDR3 loop: CASSRTGTGYYEQYV. The CDR3 DNA reads TGTGCCAGCAGCCGGACCGGGACAGGGTACTACGAGCAGTACGTC.

This clonotype was seen a few times. This chain links TRBV20-1 with TRBJ1-2; D gene unclear. V was clipped by 6 bases and J by 6 bases, with 20 bases between them. Germline CDR1 and CDR2: DFQATT and SNEGSKA (reference sequence). The CDR3 runs 14 residues. The CDR3 DNA follows: TGCAGTGCCCGAGCCGTCGGATGGACGGATGGCTACACCTTC. It encodes CSARAVGWTDGYTF.

This clonotype came up many times. The V call is TRBV5-1, the J call TRBJ2-3; TRBD1 aligns across 7 bases. Germline V gene lookup returns CDR1 SGHRS and CDR2 YFSETQ. Losses at the gene ends were 7 bases for V and 1 base for J; bases not matched to a gene: 3. The CDR3 consists of 13 residues. CDR3 nucleotides: TGCGCCAGCGCAGGACAGGGCACAGATACGCAGTATTTT. Translation: CASAGQGTDTQYF.

This chain uses TRBV5-1 with TRBJ2-1; the match to TRBD2 covers 11 bases. J gave up 9 bases and V 4 bases, and 6 bases lay outside the gene matches. The germline gives CDR1 SGHRS, CDR2 YFSETQ. The CDR3 has 14 amino acids. The CDR3 DNA sequence: TGCGCCAGCAGCGGTACTAGCGGGGGCCCTGAGCAGTTCTTC. Translation gives CASSGTSGGPEQFF.

On this clonotype: A much larger clone lies one base from this, so it may be a read error. The gene calls are TRBV6-5 and TRBJ1-1; D remains unclear. Germline-derived CDR1 and CDR2 are MNHEY and SVGAGI. This CDR3 region has 11 residues. CDR3 coding DNA: TGTGCCAGCAGGAAAAGAACTGAAGCTTACTTT. Translating it yields CASRKRTEAYF.

V usage is TRBV4-1 and J usage is TRBJ1-2; 8 bases fit TRBD1. V lost 0 bases and J lost 8; bases outside the gene matches: 11. CDR3 length equals 16 residues. Germline CDR1 reads MGHRA; CDR2 reads YSYEKL. For the CDR3, the DNA is TGCGCCAGCAGCCAAGAACAAATGACAGGGGTCTACGGCTACACCTTC. Translated, it gives CASSQEQMTGVYGYTF.

In this sample, this clonotype turned up a few times. The chain uses TRBV12-3 or TRBV12-4 and TRBJ1-1; D might be TRBD1 (5 bases). The CDR3 has 14 residues. The germline V and J ends were trimmed by 6 bases and 4 bases, with 15 bases remaining between them. The CDR3 DNA sequence: TGTGCCAGCAGGGACGAAGGGAGGGGCACTGAAGCTTTCTTT. It specifies CASRDEGRGTEAFF.

The J gene is TRBJ2-5, the V gene TRBV5-1; 8 bases align to TRBD1. This CDR3 region has 14 residues. Germline loops: CDR1 SGHRS, CDR2 YFSETQ. J lost 1 base, V lost 7 bases, and 6 bases had no gene match. CDR3 sequence: CASETGDSQETQYF. CDR3 in DNA: TGCGCCAGCGAGACAGGGGACAGCCAAGAGACCCAGTACTTC.

The chain uses TRBV30 and TRBJ1-1, with D unresolved. CDR1 is GTSNPN, CDR2 SVGIG, per germline (reference sequence). The CDR3 sequence is 13 residues long. With 0 bases removed from V and 3 bases from J, the gap between germline ends came to 8 bases. CDR3 sequence reads: CAWSVRGDTEAFF. The CDR3 bases are TGTGCCTGGAGTGTACGGGGAGACACTGAAGCTTTCTTT.

This clonotype was found a few times. This sequence joins TRBV11-2 and TRBJ2-5; 10 bases align to TRBD2. The CDR3 spans 15 residues. V trimming: 5 bases; J trimming: 1 base; junction bases outside the gene matches: 4. Germline loops: CDR1 SGHAT, CDR2 FQNNGV. The CDR3, as DNA: TGTGCCAGCAGCACTTGGACTAGCGGCCAAGAGACCCAGTACTTC. Amino acid sequence: CASSTWTSGQETQYF.

V usage is TRBV12-3 or TRBV12-4 and J usage is TRBJ2-3; 8 bases match TRBD2. With 5 bases clipped from V and 0 bases from J, the junction kept 7 bases outside the gene matches. The CDR3 is 16 amino acids. The DNA for the CDR3 is TGTGCCAGCAGTCCCAATAGCGGGGTTAGCACAGATACGCAGTATTTT. This sequence encodes CASSPNSGVSTDTQYF.

This chain uses TRBV18 with TRBJ2-7, with a possible D match to TRBD2 (7 bases). Trimming shortened V by 1 base and J by 2 bases, and 15 bases separated the two germline ends. Germline CDR1 is KGHSH and CDR2 is LQKENI. This CDR3 has 16 amino acids. The CDR3 protein is CASSPRGGGETYEQYF. CDR3 DNA sequence: TGTGCCAGCTCACCACGTGGGGGGGGCGAAACCTACGAGCAGTACTTC.

The chain's CDR3 is CASSLALWASGGRLDEQFF. CDR3 nucleotide sequence: TGTGCCAGCAGCTTAGCGCTGTGGGCTAGCGGGGGGCGATTAGATGAGCAGTTCTTC. This chain connects TRBV11-1 to TRBJ2-1; TRBD2 matches 11 bases. From germline, CDR1 is SGHAT and CDR2 FQDESV (reference sequence). This CDR3 spans 19 amino acids. Losses at the gene ends were 0 bases for V and 8 bases for J; bases not matched to a gene: 15. Variable domain in full (rest from reference TRBV11-1 and TRBJ2-1): EAEVAQSPRYKITEKSQAVAFWCDPISGHATLYWYRQILGQGPELLVQFQDESVVDDSQLPKDRFSAERLKGVDSTLKIQPAELGDSAMYLCASSLALWASGGRLDEQFFGPGTRLTVL.

This chain links TRBV28 with TRBJ1-2; D may be TRBD1 (5 bases). The CDR3 is 14 amino acids. The germline CDR1 and CDR2 sequences are MDHEN and SYDVKM. Trimming took off 7 bases at V and 0 bases at J, with 12 bases between the two ends. This CDR3 reads CASTQPTANYGYTF. In nucleotides, the CDR3 is TGTGCCAGCACCCAACCGACAGCTAACTATGGCTACACCTTC.

This clonotype was found a few times. The V call is TRBV6-5, the J call TRBJ2-7; unclear D gene. The V and J ends lost 4 bases and 6 bases respectively, with 19 bases between them. The CDR3 runs 15 residues. CDR1 is MNHEY and CDR2 is SVGAGI in the germline V gene. Here the CDR3 reads CASSSGRGRSIEQYF. As DNA, the CDR3 is TGTGCCAGCAGTTCGGGCCGAGGACGGTCTATCGAGCAGTACTTC.

J is TRBJ2-7 and V is TRBV7-2; 9 bases line up with TRBD2. Trimming removed 1 base from V and 3 bases from J; junction bases left unmatched: 4. Germline CDR1 SGHTA, CDR2 FQGNSA. The CDR3 is 15 residues long. The CDR3 coding sequence is TGTGCCAGCAGCTTAGTTAGCGGGGGCGACTACGAGCAGTACTTC. Encoded protein: CASSLVSGGDYEQYF.

This chain uses TRBV13 with TRBJ2-1; D possibly corresponds to TRBD2 (7 bases). Germline V gives CDR1 PRHDT, CDR2 FYEKMQ (reference sequence). Trimming removed 2 bases at V and 7 bases at J, with 15 bases between. This CDR3 is 15 amino acids long. CDR3 in DNA: TGTGCCAGCAGCTTATGGGGGGGCCTAGAGAATGAGCAGTTCTTC. Translating gives CASSLWGGLENEQFF.

The V and J genes are TRBV5-1 and TRBJ2-7, with 8 bases matching TRBD1. V was pared by 4 bases and J by 1 base, with 4 bases of the junction left unmatched. Germline V gene sequence: CDR1 SGHRS, CDR2 YFSETQ. CDR3 length: 14 amino acids. CDR3: CASSGTGLSYEQYF. For the CDR3, the DNA is TGCGCCAGCAGCGGGACAGGCTTATCCTACGAGCAGTACTTC. Filled out from reference TRBV5-1 and TRBJ2-7, the complete variable domain reads KAGVTQTPRYLIKTRGQQVTLSCSPISGHRSVSWYQQTPGQGLQFLFEYFSETQRNKGNFPGRFSGRQFSNSRSEMNVSTLELGDSALYLCASSGTGLSYEQYFGPGTRLTVT.

The gene calls are TRBV29-1 and TRBJ2-1, with TRBD2 identical over 9 bases. Trimming took 6 bases from V and 7 from J; bases not matched to a gene: 7. Germline CDR1 SQVTM, CDR2 ANQGSEA. The CDR3 is 13 amino acids. The CDR3 DNA follows: TGCAGCGTGGGGGCGGGGGGGTTTAATGAGCAGTTCTTC. Protein: CSVGAGGFNEQFF.

In this sample, this clonotype turned up a few times. V and J are TRBV5-1 and TRBJ1-3; TRBD1 matches 7 bases. With 3 bases clipped from V and 4 bases from J, the junction kept 7 bases outside the gene matches. The CDR3 contains 15 residues. Germline CDR1 and CDR2: SGHRS and YFSETQ. The CDR3 loop is CASSSEGAGGNTIYF. DNA for the CDR3: TGCGCCAGCAGCTCCGAGGGGGCCGGAGGAAACACCATATATTTT.

The chain combines TRBV7-2 with TRBJ2-3; D gene ambiguous. This CDR3 region has 13 residues. The germline V and J ends were trimmed by 5 bases and 4 bases, with 10 bases remaining between them. CDR1 SGHTA and CDR2 FQGNSA come from the germline V gene. The CDR3 sequence: CASSASRSDTQYF. The CDR3 DNA follows: TGTGCCAGCAGCGCCTCGCGTTCAGATACGCAGTATTTT.

In its sample, this clonotype was seen a few times. This chain connects TRBV7-2 to TRBJ2-7, with TRBD2 identical over 7 bases. The CDR3 covers 12 residues. V lost 8 bases to trimming and J lost 5 bases; unmatched junction nucleotides: 6. CDR1 and CDR2 (germline): SGHTA, FQGNSA. CDR3 DNA sequence: TGTGCCAGCGGCGGGGGTCCTCACGAGCAGTACTTC. This encodes CASGGGPHEQYF. Drawing the rest from reference TRBV7-2 and TRBJ2-7, the complete variable domain is GAGVSQSPSNKVTEKGKDVELRCDPISGHTALYWYRQSLGQGLEFLIYFQGNSAPDKSGLPSDRFSAERTGGSVSTLTIQRTQQEDSAVYLCASGGGPHEQYFGPGTRLTVT.

This clonotype occurred many times. CDR3 in DNA: TGCAGTGCTAGAGATCAGGGACAGGGTTCCCCTCCCCTCCACTTT. This gives the protein CSARDQGQGSPPLHF. The chain joins TRBV20-1 to TRBJ1-6, with 9 bases that match TRBD1. Germline CDR1 reads DFQATT; CDR2 reads SNEGSKA (reference sequence). The CDR3 is 15 residues long. The V gene end was trimmed by 0 bases and the J gene end by 13 bases; junction bases not matched to a gene: 10.

The gene calls are TRBV2 and TRBJ2-1; D uncertain. This CDR3 has 12 amino acids. The germline gives CDR1 SNHLY, CDR2 FYNNEI. Between the trimmed V and J ends, which lost 8 bases and 10 bases, there was a span of 15 bases. The CDR3 DNA reads as TGTGCCAGCGTCGCCGATAACGTAGAGCAGTTCTTC. Translating it yields CASVADNVEQFF.

The V call is TRBV29-1, the J call TRBJ2-7, with D uncertain. This CDR3 has 12 residues. V lost 5 bases to trimming and J lost 3 bases, with 11 bases between them. Germline assignment: CDR1 SQVTM and CDR2 ANQGSEA. The CDR3 region is CSVRQNLYEQYF. Here the CDR3 DNA reads TGCAGCGTTCGGCAAAACCTCTACGAGCAGTACTTC.

This clonotype came up a few times. The rearrangement links TRBV19 to TRBJ2-5; D is ambiguous. Germline CDR1 reads LNHDA; CDR2 reads SQIVND (reference sequence). Trimming left V 11 bases short and J 5 bases short, with 6 bases between. CDR3 length equals 9 residues. In nucleotides, the CDR3 is TGTGCCGCTGGGGAGACCCAGTACTTC. Its protein is CAAGETQYF.

The chain has TRBV5-1 and TRBJ1-4; D is uncertain. The germline V gene has CDR1 SGHRS and CDR2 YFSETQ. CDR3 length: 17 residues. V was trimmed by 0 bases and J by 7 bases, leaving 19 bases between them. The CDR3 DNA sequence: TGCGCCAGCAGCTTGGAGGTCCGGGGTTCGGGAGGTGAAAAACTGTTTTTT. Amino acid sequence: CASSLEVRGSGGEKLFF.

The chain uses TRBV7-3 and TRBJ2-4, with TRBD1 matching over 12 bases. The V segment lost 5 bases and the J segment 1 base; nucleotides outside the gene matches: 9. The CDR3 consists of 18 residues. The germline gives CDR1 SGHTA, CDR2 FQGTGA. In nucleotides, the CDR3 is TGTGCCAGCAGCACCGGGACAGGGGGCAATTTCGCCAAAAACATTCAGTACTTC. Protein: CASSTGTGGNFAKNIQYF.

Ten or more counts support this clonotype. J is TRBJ2-2 and V is TRBV20-1, with 12 bases aligning to TRBD2. Germline V gene data show CDR1 as DFQATT and CDR2 as SNEGSKA (reference sequence). The CDR3 sequence is 15 residues long. J lost 6 bases, V lost 1 base, and 3 bases had no gene match. The CDR3 protein is CSARGTSGESGELFF. As DNA, the CDR3 is TGCAGTGCTAGAGGGACTAGCGGGGAATCCGGGGAGCTGTTTTTT.

This clonotype was seen ten or more times. This chain joins TRBV7-2 and TRBJ1-1, with D maybe TRBD1 (5 bases). The CDR3 consists of 14 residues. Trimming pared 5 bases from V and 0 bases from J, leaving 10 bases between. Germline V lookup: CDR1 SGHTA, CDR2 FQGNSA. CDR3 region: CASSRGTVNTEAFF. The CDR3 nucleotides read TGTGCCAGCAGCCGCGGGACGGTGAACACTGAAGCTTTCTTT.